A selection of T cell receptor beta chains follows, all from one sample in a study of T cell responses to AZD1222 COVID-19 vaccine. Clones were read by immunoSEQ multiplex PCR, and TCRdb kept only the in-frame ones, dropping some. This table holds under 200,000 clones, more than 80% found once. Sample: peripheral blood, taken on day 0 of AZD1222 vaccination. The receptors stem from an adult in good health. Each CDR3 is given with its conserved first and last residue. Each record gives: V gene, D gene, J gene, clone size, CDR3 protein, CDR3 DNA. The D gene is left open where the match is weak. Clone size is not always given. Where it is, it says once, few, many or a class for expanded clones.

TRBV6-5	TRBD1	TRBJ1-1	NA	CASSYSGQGAGAFF	TGTGCCAGCAGTTACTCGGGACAGGGGGCAGGGGCTTTCTTT
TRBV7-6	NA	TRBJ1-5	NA	CASSLGGHWDNQPQHF	TGTGCCAGCAGCTTAGGAGGCCATTGGGACAATCAGCCCCAGCATTTT
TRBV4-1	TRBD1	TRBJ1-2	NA	CASGQGGDYGYTF	TGCGCCAGCGGACAGGGGGGAGACTATGGCTACACCTTC
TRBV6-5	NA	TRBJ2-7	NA	CASSYDSNYEQYF	TGTGCCAGCAGTTACGACAGTAACTACGAGCAGTACTTC
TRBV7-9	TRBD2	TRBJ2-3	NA	CASSLSGITDTQYF	TGTGCCAGCAGCTTAAGCGGGATCACAGATACGCAGTATTTT
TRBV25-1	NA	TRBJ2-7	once	CASSGLNRLSVYEQYF	TGTGCCAGCAGTGGGCTAAACAGGTTATCCGTGTACGAGCAGTACTTC
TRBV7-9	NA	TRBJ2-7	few	CASSWRGDGSYEQYF	TGTGCCAGCAGCTGGAGGGGGGACGGCTCCTACGAGCAGTACTTC
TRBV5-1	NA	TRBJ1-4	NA	CASSTTGATNEKLFF	TGCGCCAGCAGCACTACAGGTGCAACTAATGAAAAACTGTTTTTT
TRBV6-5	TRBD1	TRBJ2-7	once	CASRDRVRRYF	TGTGCCAGCAGGGACAGGGTGCGAAGGTACTTC
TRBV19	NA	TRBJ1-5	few	CASSIAGNQPQHF	TGTGCCAGTAGTATAGCGGGAAATCAGCCCCAGCATTTT
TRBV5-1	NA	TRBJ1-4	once	CASSRGARENEKLFF	TGCGCCAGCAGTAGGGGGGCCAGGGAGAATGAAAAACTGTTTTTT
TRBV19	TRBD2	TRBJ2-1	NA	CASSGTTSGNNEQFF	TGTGCCAGTAGCGGGACAACTAGCGGGAACAATGAGCAGTTCTTC
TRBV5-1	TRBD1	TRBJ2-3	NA	CASRAYGTETDTQYF	TGCGCCAGCAGGGCCTACGGGACAGAGACAGATACGCAGTATTTT
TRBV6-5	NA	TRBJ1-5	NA	CASSRVFGEPQHF	TGTGCCAGCAGCCGAGTTTTTGGGGAGCCCCAGCATTTT
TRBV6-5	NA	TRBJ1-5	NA	CASSPTRDIVGPQHF	TGTGCCAGCAGTCCAACTAGGGACATAGTGGGGCCCCAGCATTTT
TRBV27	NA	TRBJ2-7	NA	CASSSAAGAGYEQYF	TGTGCCAGCAGTTCCGCGGCTGGGGCTGGATACGAGCAGTACTTC
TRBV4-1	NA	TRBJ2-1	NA	CASSQEAGIYYNEQFF	TGCGCCAGCAGCCAAGAGGCAGGGATTTACTACAATGAGCAGTTCTTC
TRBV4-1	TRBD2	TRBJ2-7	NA	CASSQLAGGPHEQYF	TGCGCCAGCAGCCAACTAGCGGGGGGGCCCCACGAGCAGTACTTC
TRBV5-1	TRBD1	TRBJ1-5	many	CASSLEGGYGSNQPQHF	TGCGCCAGCAGCTTGGAAGGGGGCTATGGGAGCAATCAGCCCCAGCATTTT
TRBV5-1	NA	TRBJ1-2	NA	CASSLGDTLYGYTF	TGCGCCAGCAGCCTGGGGGACACCCTCTATGGCTACACCTTC
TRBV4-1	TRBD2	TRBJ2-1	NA	CASSQDIGLAGGVDEQFF	TGCGCCAGCAGCCAAGATATAGGACTAGCGGGAGGGGTTGATGAGCAGTTCTTC
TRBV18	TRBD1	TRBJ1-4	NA	CASSPDRAANEKLFF	TGTGCCAGCTCACCGGACAGGGCCGCTAATGAAAAACTGTTTTTT
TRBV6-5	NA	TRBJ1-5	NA	CASSYGRGDNQPQHF	TGTGCCAGCAGTTACGGGCGAGGGGACAATCAGCCCCAGCATTTT
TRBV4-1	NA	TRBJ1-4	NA	CASSQPFLIEKLFF	TGCGCCAGCAGCCAACCTTTCCTTATTGAAAAACTGTTTTTT
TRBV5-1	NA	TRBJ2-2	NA	CASRVGRPASVNGELFF	TGCGCCAGCAGAGTTGGCAGGCCGGCTAGCGTTAACGGGGAGCTGTTTTTT
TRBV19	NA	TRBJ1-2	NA	CASSPPRAGRAGYTF	TGTGCCAGTAGTCCACCCCGTGCAGGTCGGGCCGGCTACACCTTC
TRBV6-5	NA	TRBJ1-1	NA	CAIRMLLPNTEAFF	TGTGCCATCAGAATGTTGTTACCGAACACTGAAGCTTTCTTT
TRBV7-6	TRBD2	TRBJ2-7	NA	CASSWTSGTYEQYF	TGTGCCAGCAGCTGGACTAGCGGAACCTACGAGCAGTACTTC
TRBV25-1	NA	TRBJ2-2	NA	CASSLRGTGELFF	TGTGCCAGCAGCCTCAGGGGCACCGGGGAGCTGTTTTTT
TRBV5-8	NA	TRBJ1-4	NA	CASSDRDTIEKLFF	TGTGCCAGCAGCGACCGGGACACCATTGAAAAACTGTTTTTT
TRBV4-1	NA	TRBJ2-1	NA	CASSQGGLSSYNEQFF	TGCGCCAGCAGCCAGGGAGGCCTTAGCTCCTACAATGAGCAGTTCTTC
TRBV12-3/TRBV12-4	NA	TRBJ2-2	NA	CASSFQQSGELFF	TGTGCCAGCAGTTTCCAACAGAGCGGGGAGCTGTTTTTT
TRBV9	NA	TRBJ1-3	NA	CASSGSGGGGSGNTIYF	TGTGCCAGCAGCGGCAGCGGTGGGGGAGGCTCTGGAAACACCATATATTTT
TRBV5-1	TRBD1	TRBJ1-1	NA	CASRGGQGMNTEAFF	TGCGCCAGCAGGGGCGGACAGGGGATGAACACTGAAGCTTTCTTT
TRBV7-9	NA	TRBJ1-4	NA	CASSFGRVETNEKLFF	TGTGCCAGCAGCTTCGGGAGGGTTGAAACTAATGAAAAACTGTTTTTT
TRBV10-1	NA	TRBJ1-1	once	CASAVWTVALYGGTEAFF	TGCGCCAGCGCCGTTTGGACAGTGGCCTTGTATGGTGGGACTGAAGCTTTCTTT
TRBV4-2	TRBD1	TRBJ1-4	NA	CASSQDYPQGPKSLFF	TGTGCCAGCAGCCAAGATTATCCACAGGGGCCCAAGTCACTGTTTTTT
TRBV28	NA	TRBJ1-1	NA	CASSPSGGLMNTEAFF	TGTGCCAGTTCCCCCTCCGGGGGGCTCATGAACACTGAAGCTTTCTTT
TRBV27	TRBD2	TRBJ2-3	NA	CASSWGGVQYF	TGTGCCAGCAGTTGGGGAGGGGTGCAGTATTTT
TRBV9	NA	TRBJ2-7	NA	CASSGGGGRSYEQYF	TGTGCCAGCAGCGGAGGGGGAGGGCGATCCTACGAGCAGTACTTC
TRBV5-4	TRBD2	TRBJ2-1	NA	CASSLGASGRYNEQFF	TGTGCCAGCAGCTTGGGGGCTAGCGGGAGGTACAATGAGCAGTTCTTC
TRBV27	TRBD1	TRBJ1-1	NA	CASSLRTGMNTEAFF	TGTGCCAGCAGTTTACGGACAGGGATGAACACTGAAGCTTTCTTT